Sequencing of this T cell receptor beta chain was carried out in a study of T cell changes during pregnancy in multiple sclerosis. The CDR3 is 16 amino acids. Trimming cost V 3 bases and J 0 bases, with 16 bases left between them. CDR1 and CDR2 (germline): SGHNT, YYREEE (reference sequence). Only in-frame clones appear in the TCRdb table, and some are missing; sequencing was by immunoSEQ multiplex PCR. Among around 88,000 clones, around 92% were seen once, and the ten largest hold roughly 2%. The input for sequencing was peripheral blood, taken after pregnancy. J is TRBJ2-7 and V is TRBV5-4, with a weak D call TRBD2 (7 bases). The sequence came from a female donor in good health, enrolled as a control in a pregnancy study. This CDR3 reads CASSSGAGTSSYEQYF. CDR3 nucleotide sequence: TGTGCCAGCAGCTCGGGAGCGGGGACAAGCTCCTACGAGCAGTACTTC.